This T cell receptor beta chain was identified in a study of cytomegalovirus exposure and HLA in healthy donors. Donors in the study were healthy people who gave bone marrow. This CDR3 contains 16 residues. V was clipped by 2 bases and J by 0 bases, with 12 bases between them. Germline assignment: CDR1 SGHRS and CDR2 YFSETQ. A multiplex PCR was run with 60 Vbeta primers and 13 Jbeta primers. Assay used: immunoSEQ multiplex PCR; TCRdb lists only in-frame clones, some missing. The sample yields under 250,000 clones, 65% to 90% seen once. The sample taken for sequencing was PBMCs. The chain recombines TRBV5-1 with TRBJ2-4; D gene unclear. The clonotype comes from a woman aged 45-60 years in good health and CMV-seronegative. The CDR3 sequence is CASSLGGSLAKNIQYF. CDR3 coding DNA: TGCGCCAGCAGCTTAGGCGGCTCCTTAGCCAAAAACATTCAGTACTTC.